The clone carrying this T cell receptor beta chain has ten or more counts. Its cognate antigen is unknown. The sample belongs to a study of response to subunit inactivated influenza vaccine. The study's findings and limits: Authors suggested that a seasonal influenza vaccination recruits few new T cells each time.

The germline CDR1 and CDR2 sequences are LGHNA and YSLEER. V dropped 0 bases and J dropped 6; count of bases not matched to a gene: 17. This CDR3 is built from 19 residues. TCRdb passed the RT-PCR reads through MiXCR, listing each CDR3 protein once. The sample yields over 650,000 distinct CDR3 sequences, about 18% seen once. The chain recombines TRBV4-3 with TRBJ2-1; TRBD1 agrees at 7 bases. The receptor was isolated from a middle-aged man who received an inactivated influenza vaccine. The material was PBMCs from blood, obtained about 5 days after vaccination. As DNA, the CDR3 is TGCGCCAGCAGCCAAGAAGAATATATGGGGGACAGAGGGAGCAATGAGCAGTTCTTC. This sequence encodes CASSQEEYMGDRGSNEQFF.